This TCR beta chain comes out of a study of cytomegalovirus exposure and HLA in healthy donors. The V gene's germline CDR1 is ENHRY and CDR2 SYGVKD. V lost 3 bases, J lost 4 bases, and 13 bases lay in between. The CDR3 loop spans 15 amino acids. The PCR used 60 Vbeta and 13 Jbeta primers. Sequencing used immunoSEQ multiplex PCR; TCRdb keeps in-frame clones, though not all of them. Among roughly 150,000 clones, 68% were seen once, and the ten largest hold 10%. The table lists this clone with a count of one. The sample consisted of PBMCs. The receptor comes from a man in his thirties or forties in good health and CMV-seropositive. This chain uses TRBV10-3 with TRBJ2-1; D might be TRBD1 (5 bases). CDR3 sequence: CAISDWGWDYNEQFF. Here the CDR3 DNA reads TGTGCCATCAGTGATTGGGGCTGGGATTACAATGAGCAGTTCTTC.